The entry below gives a single T cell receptor beta chain sequence along with its context. Its specificity is unknown. As to time point: newly diagnosed GD, antithyroid drugs for less than 3 months. Extracted RNA from PBMCs served as the source of the TCR library. The data were obtained in a study of regulatory T cells in long-lasting Graves disease. Study results and caveats: No thyroid tissue was studied; the work used peripheral blood only. Shared public clonotypes totalled fewer than 3,000 in persistent patients, compared with around 930 in new patients.

The CDR3 length is 15 residues. The V gene's germline CDR1 is MDHEN and CDR2 SYDVKM. The ends lost 2 bases at V and 5 bases at J; junction bases unmatched: 7. To make TCR beta libraries, researchers used iRepertoire HTBI primers and Arm-PCR of CDR3 regions. TCRdb ran MiXCR on the multiplex PCR reads and lists one entry per CDR3 protein. The top ten clones hold about 10% of a sample with some 450,000 distinct CDR3 sequences, about 17% of them seen once. These data were likewise used in another study, on T cells in Graves' hyperthyroidism and ophthalmopathy. According to that study: With the HTBI primer set, the TCR CDR3 went through a first round of RT-PCR.

This clonotype was obtained from a woman in her 30s with Graves disease. Here the sequenced sample was peripheral blood mononuclear cells (PBMCs), taken at new diagnosis, from a patient treated with antithyroid drugs. This chain uses TRBV28 with TRBJ2-7, with 9 bases fitting TRBD1. The CDR3 spells CASSLVTGGINEQYF. The DNA of the CDR3 is TGTGCCAGCAGTTTAGTCACAGGGGGCATCAACGAGCAGTACTTC.